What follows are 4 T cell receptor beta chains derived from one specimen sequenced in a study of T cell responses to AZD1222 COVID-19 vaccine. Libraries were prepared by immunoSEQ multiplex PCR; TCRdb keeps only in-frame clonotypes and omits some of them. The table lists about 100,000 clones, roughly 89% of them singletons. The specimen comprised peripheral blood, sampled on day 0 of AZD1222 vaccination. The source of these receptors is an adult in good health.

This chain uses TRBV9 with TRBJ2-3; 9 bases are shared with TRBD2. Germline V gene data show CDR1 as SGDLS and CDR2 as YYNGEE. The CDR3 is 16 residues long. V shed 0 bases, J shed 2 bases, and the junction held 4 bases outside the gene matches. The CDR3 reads CASSVGGGAYTDTQYF. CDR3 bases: TGTGCCAGCAGCGTAGGCGGGGGGGCCTACACAGATACGCAGTATTTT.

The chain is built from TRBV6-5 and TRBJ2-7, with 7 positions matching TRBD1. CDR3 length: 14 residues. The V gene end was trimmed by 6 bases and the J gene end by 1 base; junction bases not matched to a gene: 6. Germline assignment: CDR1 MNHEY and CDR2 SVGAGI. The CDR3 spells CASSQRQGSYEQYF. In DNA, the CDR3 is TGTGCCAGCAGCCAAAGACAGGGTTCCTACGAGCAGTACTTC.

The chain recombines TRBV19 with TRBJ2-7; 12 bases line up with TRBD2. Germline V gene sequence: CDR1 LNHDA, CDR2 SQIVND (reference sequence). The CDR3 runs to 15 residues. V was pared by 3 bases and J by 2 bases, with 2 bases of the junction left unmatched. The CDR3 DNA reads TGTGCCAGTAGTATTCTAGCGGGGGGGACCTACGAGCAGTACTTC. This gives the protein CASSILAGGTYEQYF.

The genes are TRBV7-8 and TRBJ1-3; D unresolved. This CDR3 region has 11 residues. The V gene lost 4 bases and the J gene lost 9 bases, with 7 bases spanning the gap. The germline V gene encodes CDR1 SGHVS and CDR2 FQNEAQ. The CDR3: CASSSTGTIYF. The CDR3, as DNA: TGTGCCAGCAGCTCCACTGGCACCATATATTTT.